A single sample is the source of the 10 T cell receptor beta chains below, sequenced in a study of T-cell reconstitution after alpha-beta-depleted transplantation in children. Construction of the TCRbeta library involved unique molecular identifiers. MiXCR was run by TCRdb on the PCR reads, yielding one entry per CDR3 protein. The sample includes hundreds of thousands of distinct CDR3 sequences, around a sixth seen only once; the top ten take over 0.95%. This sample comprised PBMCs from the stem cell graft donor, obtained from the stem cell graft. These receptors came from a human donor who donated a stem cell graft to a child with acute myeloid leukemia.

This clonotype was picked up many times. The chain links TRBV5-6 to TRBJ1-1; no definite D call. The length of the CDR3 is 16 residues. Germline CDR1 reads SGHDT; CDR2 reads YYEEEE. V lost 5 bases, J lost 0 bases, and 17 bases lay in between. The DNA of the CDR3 is TGTGCCAGCAGTTCCCCTGTGTTAACTGTGAACACTGAAGCTTTCTTT. It yields the protein CASSSPVLTVNTEAFF. Supplemented by reference TRBV5-6 and TRBJ1-1, the full variable domain reads DAGVTQSPTHLIKTRGQQVTLRCSPKSGHDTVSWYQQALGQGPQFIFQYYEEEERQRGNFPDRFSGHQFPNYSSELNVNALLLGDSALYLCASSSPVLTVNTEAFFGQGTRLTVV.

This clonotype was seen repeatedly, ten times or more. The rearrangement links TRBV12-3 or TRBV12-4 to TRBJ1-1; perhaps TRBD1 as D (5 bases). With 11 bases removed from V and 0 bases from J, the gap between germline ends came to 13 bases. The CDR3 runs to 13 residues. The CDR3 loop reads CASSRDMNTEAFF. CDR3 DNA: TGTGCCTCCTCCAGGGATATGAACACTGAAGCTTTCTTT.

This chain links TRBV4-1 with TRBJ2-1; either TRBD1 or TRBD2 may supply D (6 bases each). The ends were cut back, 0 bases at V and 7 bases at J, with 19 bases in the middle. This CDR3 has 17 amino acids. In germline, CDR1 is MGHRA, CDR2 YSYEKL. CDR3 DNA: TGCGCCAGCAGCCAAGATAGGGGGGCAGGGACTTGGAATGAGCAGTTCTTC. This sequence encodes CASSQDRGAGTWNEQFF.

The chain combines TRBV6-1 with TRBJ1-4, with D unclear. V lost 6 bases, J lost 4 bases, and 9 bases lay in between. Germline lookup yields CDR1 MNHNS and CDR2 SASEGT. The CDR3 runs to 13 residues. The CDR3 is CASRGSGNEKLFF. In nucleotides, the CDR3 is TGTGCCAGCAGGGGTTCCGGTAATGAAAAACTGTTTTTT.

This clonotype was found a few times. The V call is TRBV21-1, the J call TRBJ2-1. TRBV21-1 is shown as a pseudogene. This CDR3 has 14 amino acids. The CDR3 DNA is TGTGCCAGCAGCAATACGGTATCCTGCCCTGAGCAGTTCTTC. It encodes CASSNTVSCPEQFF.

The sample holds many counts of this clonotype. This chain joins TRBV12-3 or TRBV12-4 and TRBJ2-7; D tentatively reads TRBD1 or TRBD2 (5 bases each). With 3 bases removed from V and 2 bases from J, the gap between germline ends came to 11 bases. This CDR3 spans 14 amino acids. The CDR3 nucleotides are TGTGCCAGCAGTTTTGGGACGGTTACCTACGAGCAGTACTTC. Translating gives CASSFGTVTYEQYF.

This chain joins TRBV27 and TRBJ2-1; TRBD1 matches at 11 bases. The CDR3 consists of 15 residues. CDR1 and CDR2 (germline): MNHEY, SMNVEV (reference sequence). V lost 2 bases, J lost 6 bases, and 3 bases stayed unmatched. The CDR3 reads CASSLMGQGVNEQFF. The CDR3 DNA reads TGTGCCAGCAGTTTAATGGGACAGGGGGTCAATGAGCAGTTCTTC.

The chain carries TRBV11-3 and TRBJ2-1; D unclear. V gave up 3 bases and J gave up 2 bases, with 11 bases separating them. This CDR3 region has 15 residues. Germline values: CDR1 SGHNT, CDR2 YENEEA. The CDR3 DNA reads TGTGCCAGCAGCTTCAGACAAGGAACCTACAATGAGCAGTTCTTC. Encoded protein: CASSFRQGTYNEQFF.

This clonotype has at least ten counts. Here the CDR3 reads CSVTQDRTTGYTF. CDR3 bases: TGCAGCGTCACTCAAGACAGAACGACTGGCTACACCTTC. The rearrangement uses TRBV29-1 and TRBJ1-2; D possibly corresponds to TRBD1 (5 bases). Germline lookup yields CDR1 SQVTM and CDR2 ANQGSEA. The CDR3 extends over 13 amino acids. V gave up 6 bases and J gave up 7 bases, with 18 bases separating them.

This clonotype was seen many times. The V and J genes are TRBV6-1 and TRBJ2-1; perhaps TRBD1 as D (6 bases). Germline V gene lookup returns CDR1 MNHNS and CDR2 SASEGT. The CDR3 sequence is 17 residues long. Trimming shortened V by 6 bases and J by 2 bases, and 20 bases separated the two germline ends. The CDR3 here is CASSYNFRQDAYNEQFF. CDR3 sequence (DNA): TGTGCCAGCAGCTACAACTTCAGACAGGACGCCTACAATGAGCAGTTCTTC.